The 26 T cell receptor beta chains below all came from one sample that was sequenced in a study of immune characterization of retroperitoneal liposarcoma. TCRdb re-called the PCR reads through MiXCR, storing one row per CDR3 protein. The sample records about 10,000 distinct CDR3 sequences, more than 35% being singletons. The sample was tumor tissue. These receptor sequences come from a male donor with retroperitoneal liposarcoma.

The rearrangement uses TRBV11-2 and TRBJ2-3; TRBD2 matches 10 bases. V trimming: 3 bases; J trimming: 1 base; junction bases outside the gene matches: 1. This CDR3 is 15 amino acids long. Germline CDR1 and CDR2: SGHAT and FQNNGV. CDR3 DNA: TGTGCCAGCAGCTTTAGCGGGAGGCGCACAGATACGCAGTATTTT. Protein sequence: CASSFSGRRTDTQYF.

The J gene is TRBJ2-3, the V gene TRBV6-5; D gene ambiguous. Trimming took off 4 bases at V and 3 bases at J, with 8 bases between the two ends. The CDR3 is 13 residues long. CDR1 and CDR2 from the germline V gene are MNHEY and SVGAGI. Here the CDR3 reads CASSSQPTDTQYF. The CDR3, as DNA: TGTGCCAGCAGTTCCCAGCCTACAGATACGCAGTATTTT.

The V and J genes are TRBV12-3 or TRBV12-4 and TRBJ2-1; 11 bases match TRBD2. The J call is uncertain, as TRBJ2-7 better fits the DNA end. The length of the CDR3 is 16 residues. CDR3 in amino acids: CASSTRLAGSYNEQYF. In DNA form, the CDR3 reads TGTGCCAGCAGTACTCGACTAGCGGGATCCTACAATGAGCAGTACTTC.

J is TRBJ2-1 and V is TRBV12-3 or TRBV12-4; D possibly corresponds to TRBD1 (6 bases). This CDR3 spans 16 amino acids. V gave up 7 bases and J gave up 0 bases, with 16 bases separating them. As DNA, the CDR3 is TGTGCCAGCACCCCGGCTGGACAGAGCTCCTACAATGAGCAGTTCTTC. Amino acids: CASTPAGQSSYNEQFF.

This clonotype was seen a handful of times. J is TRBJ2-5 and V is TRBV6-1, with TRBD2 matching 14 bases. CDR3 length: 15 residues. The germline V gene has CDR1 MNHNS and CDR2 SASEGT. The ends lost 8 bases at V and 11 bases at J; junction bases unmatched: 13. The CDR3 reads CASGIRLAGGREQYF. DNA of the CDR3: TGTGCCAGCGGAATCCGACTAGCGGGGGGGCGTGAGCAGTACTTC.

This clonotype was seen more than once but under ten times. The chain combines TRBV27 with TRBJ2-3; 8 bases match TRBD1. The CDR3 runs to 18 residues. V lost 2 bases and J lost 4; bases outside the gene matches: 14. Germline V gene data show CDR1 as MNHEY and CDR2 as SMNVEV (reference sequence). In DNA, the CDR3 is TGTGCCAGCAGTTTACGAGGGGACAGGTTCGGCCTGCCAGATACGCAGTATTTT. This gives the protein CASSLRGDRFGLPDTQYF.

V is TRBV7-2 and J is TRBJ2-3; D tentatively fits TRBD1 or TRBD2 (6 bases each). V was cut by 4 bases and J by 6 bases, with 20 bases left in between. The CDR3 has 16 residues. Germline CDR1 and CDR2: SGHTA and FQGNSA. Written as DNA, the CDR3 is TGTGCCAGCAGCTCACAAGCTAGGGGGAGGCTGGATACGCAGTATTTT. It is translated as CASSSQARGRLDTQYF.

This clonotype was seen only a few times. This CDR3 reads CASSETEVREKLFF. The CDR3 DNA reads TGTGCCAGCAGTGAGACGGAAGTGAGGGAAAAACTGTTTTTT. The J gene is TRBJ1-4, the V gene TRBV6-1, with D unclear. V lost 3 bases to trimming and J lost 8 bases, with 13 bases between them. The CDR3 length is 14 residues. Germline lookup yields CDR1 MNHNS and CDR2 SASEGT.

The V and J genes are TRBV6-1 and TRBJ1-1, with D tentatively TRBD1 (6 bases). Between the trimmed V and J ends, which lost 5 bases and 6 bases, there was a span of 13 bases. This CDR3 is 13 amino acids long. The germline V gene encodes CDR1 MNHNS and CDR2 SASEGT. This CDR3 reads CASSLGTPAEAFF. The CDR3 DNA is TGTGCCAGCAGTTTAGGGACACCCGCTGAAGCTTTCTTT.

The chain links TRBV6-4 to TRBJ2-3; 9 positions agree with TRBD1. V dropped 5 bases and J dropped 5; count of bases not matched to a gene: 5. The CDR3 has 14 residues. Germline-derived CDR1 and CDR2 are MRHNA and SNTAGT. CDR3 coding DNA: TGTGCCAGCAGTTCCGGGACAGGGAGAGATACGCAGTATTTT. It is translated as CASSSGTGRDTQYF.

The V and J genes are TRBV6-5 and TRBJ2-7, with D unresolved. The CDR3 consists of 11 residues. The germline V and J ends were trimmed by 4 bases and 2 bases, with 3 bases remaining between them. Germline CDR1 reads MNHEY; CDR2 reads SVGAGI. The CDR3 is CASSFAYEQYF. As DNA, the CDR3 is TGTGCCAGCAGTTTTGCCTACGAGCAGTACTTC.

This clonotype was picked up many times. The chain uses TRBV6-1 and TRBJ2-5, with TRBD2 as a possible D gene (5 bases). V dropped 6 bases and J dropped 1 base, with 6 bases sitting between them. The CDR3 consists of 12 residues. CDR1 and CDR2 from the germline V gene are MNHNS and SASEGT. CDR3 in amino acids: CASSRGQETQYF. Here the CDR3 DNA reads TGTGCCAGCAGCCGGGGCCAAGAGACCCAGTACTTC.

This clonotype was recorded at least ten times. V and J are TRBV7-6 and TRBJ2-3; maybe TRBD1 (5 bases). Germline CDR1 and CDR2: SGHVS and FNYEAQ. The CDR3 is 14 amino acids. The germline V and J ends were trimmed by 2 bases and 1 base, with 7 bases remaining between them. CDR3 region: CASSLPRGTDTQYF. In DNA form, the CDR3 reads TGTGCCAGCAGCTTACCCAGGGGCACAGATACGCAGTATTTT.

This clonotype appeared a few times. The chain recombines TRBV11-3 with TRBJ2-2; D might be TRBD2 (5 bases). The germline V gene has CDR1 SGHNT and CDR2 YENEEA. This CDR3 comprises 17 residues. Trimming stripped 5 bases from V and 4 bases from J, with 20 bases between. Here the CDR3 DNA reads TGTGCCAGCAGCCGAAACATAGGAGGCAGCCGCACCGGGGAGCTGTTTTTT. Translation gives CASSRNIGGSRTGELFF.

Written as DNA, the CDR3 is TGTGCCAGCACCACGGCGGACGGCGCACAGACCCAGTTCTTC. Amino acids: CASTTADGAQTQFF. The chain carries TRBV12-3 or TRBV12-4 and TRBJ2-5; D is undetermined. The end of the DNA is better explained by TRBJ2-1, so the J call may be wrong. This CDR3 region has 14 residues.

The chain is built from TRBV6-9 and TRBJ1-1; D is perhaps TRBD1 (6 bases). The CDR3 loop spans 15 amino acids. V dropped 3 bases and J dropped 2 bases, with 13 bases sitting between them. Germline V CDR1 and CDR2: MNHGY, SVAAGI. As DNA, the CDR3 is TGTGCCAGCAGTTACCAACAGGGTTTTAACACTGAAGCTTTCTTT. This sequence encodes CASSYQQGFNTEAFF.

The rearrangement links TRBV6-1 to TRBJ2-5; D is unresolved. The CDR3 runs 11 residues. Trimming cost V 5 bases and J 11 bases, with 12 bases left between them. CDR1 is MNHNS and CDR2 is SASEGT in the germline V gene. CDR3 nucleotide sequence: TGTGCCAGCAGTTCGGTCGGAAATCAGTACTTC. It yields the protein CASSSVGNQYF.

J is TRBJ1-1 and V is TRBV7-6, with a weak D call TRBD1 (6 bases). This CDR3 has 13 amino acids. V gave up 4 bases and J gave up 4 bases, with 10 bases separating them. CDR1 SGHVS and CDR2 FNYEAQ come from the germline V gene. CDR3 amino acids: CASSSAGVTEAFF. The CDR3 nucleotides read TGTGCCAGCAGCTCGGCAGGGGTCACTGAAGCTTTCTTT.

In its sample, this clonotype was seen once. The chain combines TRBV6-5 with TRBJ1-1; possibly TRBD1 for D (6 bases). The CDR3 extends over 13 amino acids. From germline, CDR1 is MNHEY and CDR2 SVGAGI. Trimming took off 3 bases at V and 5 bases at J, with 10 bases between the two ends. CDR3 in DNA: TGTGCCAGCAGTTATCTACAGGGAACTGAAGCTTTCTTT. Protein: CASSYLQGTEAFF.

This clonotype was observed a few times. The chain couples TRBV24-1 to TRBJ2-1; D unclear. TRBJ2-7 explains the end of the DNA better; the J call may be wrong. The V gene's germline CDR1 is KGHDR and CDR2 SFDVKD. The CDR3 contains 14 residues. CDR3 amino acids: CATSDFARKDEQYF. The CDR3 bases are TGTGCCACCAGTGATTTTGCCAGGAAGGATGAGCAGTACTTC.

The chain is built from TRBV11-1 and TRBJ2-1; TRBD2 matches 10 bases. The V segment lost 2 bases and the J segment 13 bases; nucleotides outside the gene matches: 8. This CDR3 comprises 14 residues. Germline-derived CDR1 and CDR2 are SGHAT and FQDESV (reference sequence). The CDR3 DNA sequence: TGTGCCAGCAGCTTAAATGGGCTAGCGGGAGCCCAGTTCTTC. Translation: CASSLNGLAGAQFF.

This clonotype was seen a handful of times. This chain connects TRBV6-1 to TRBJ2-3, with 7 bases aligning to TRBD1. V lost 6 bases, J lost 7 bases, and 10 bases stayed unmatched. CDR1 and CDR2 from the germline V gene are MNHNS and SASEGT. The CDR3 is 14 amino acids. CDR3 loop: CASSPTTGLHTQYF. For the CDR3, the DNA is TGTGCCAGCAGCCCAACGACAGGGTTGCATACGCAGTATTTT.

The chain links TRBV12-3 or TRBV12-4 to TRBJ2-1; D call uncertain. TRBJ2-7 explains the end of the DNA better; the J call may be wrong. The CDR3 length is 11 residues. The chain's CDR3 is CASSLSTEQYF. CDR3 coding DNA: TGTGCCAGCAGTTTAAGCACCGAGCAGTACTTC.

This clonotype was seen a handful of times. The V call is TRBV6-1, the J call TRBJ2-1, with TRBD2 identical over 7 bases. The germline gives CDR1 MNHNS, CDR2 SASEGT. V lost 4 bases and J lost 0; bases outside the gene matches: 24. The CDR3 has 22 residues. The CDR3, as DNA: TGTGCCAGCAGTGTCCCGAGTAGTTTTCTAGCGGCCCAAAAGGACTCCTACAATGAGCAGTTCTTC. This translates into CASSVPSSFLAAQKDSYNEQFF.

The chain uses TRBV6-6 and TRBJ2-3; D unclear. CDR3 length equals 13 residues. V was shortened by 0 bases and J by 8 bases, with 9 bases between the two germline ends. Per germline, CDR1 MNHNY and CDR2 SVGAGI (reference sequence). The CDR3 nucleotides are TGTGCCAGCAGTTACTCATTCGGTTCTACGCAGTATTTT. This translates into CASSYSFGSTQYF.

This chain uses TRBV6-1 with TRBJ2-1, with TRBD2 matching 11 bases. The better agreement between TRBJ2-7 and the DNA end casts doubt on the J call. Germline values: CDR1 MNHNS, CDR2 SASEGT. The CDR3 covers 15 residues. CDR3 amino acids: CASRRLAGFSYEQYF. DNA for the CDR3: TGTGCCAGCAGAAGACTAGCGGGGTTTTCCTACGAGCAGTACTTC.